These 11 T cell receptor beta chains came from one sample sequenced in a study of identical twins. MiXCR, applied by TCRdb to the 5' RACE reads, yields one record per CDR3 protein. The sample carries 500,000 to 650,000 distinct CDR3 sequences, around 7.5% recorded once. A further study also used this sample, focusing on yellow fever vaccine responses in identical twins.

Material: PBMCs. All receptors come from a woman aged 18-35 years in good health.

Many counts were recorded for this clonotype. J is TRBJ1-1 and V is TRBV11-3, with D perhaps TRBD1 (5 bases). The V and J ends lost 9 bases and 5 bases respectively, with 13 bases between them. The CDR3 is made up of 12 amino acids. Germline V gene sequence: CDR1 SGHNT, CDR2 YENEEA. The CDR3 reads CASSWEGTEAFF. The CDR3 nucleotides read TGTGCCAGTAGTTGGGAGGGGACTGAAGCTTTCTTT.

This clonotype has more than one count but fewer than ten. The chain employs TRBV7-9 and TRBJ2-3, with 11 bases lining up with TRBD2. Losses at the gene ends were 3 bases for V and 4 bases for J; bases not matched to a gene: 6. The length of the CDR3 is 16 residues. The V gene's germline CDR1 is SEHNR and CDR2 FQNEAQ (reference sequence). The chain's CDR3 is CASSLGLAVSADTQYF. CDR3 sequence (DNA): TGTGCCAGCAGCTTGGGACTAGCGGTCTCGGCAGATACGCAGTATTTT.

This clonotype showed up just a few times. This chain links TRBV28 with TRBJ2-1; D may be TRBD2 (7 bases). Germline CDR1 reads MDHEN; CDR2 reads SYDVKM. The CDR3 spans 15 residues. The ends were cut back, 8 bases at V and 4 bases at J, with 18 bases in the middle. CDR3: CASRKGGGLYNEQFF. The CDR3 bases are TGTGCCAGCCGAAAGGGGGGGGGCCTGTACAATGAGCAGTTCTTC. Full variable domain (remainder filled in from reference TRBV28 and TRBJ2-1): DVKVTQSSRYLVKRTGEKVFLECVQDMDHENMFWYRQDPGLGLRLIYFSYDVKMKEKGDIPEGYSVSREKKERFSLILESASTNQTSMYLCASRKGGGLYNEQFFGPGTRLTVL.

This clonotype was seen at least ten times. The V call is TRBV5-1, the J call TRBJ1-5; 10 bases fit TRBD1. The ends lost 3 bases at V and 6 bases at J; junction bases unmatched: 6. Germline V lookup: CDR1 SGHRS, CDR2 YFSETQ. The CDR3 runs 15 residues. CDR3 region: CASSSTGQGSQPQHF. CDR3 sequence (DNA): TGCGCCAGCAGCTCCACGGGACAGGGGTCTCAGCCCCAGCATTTT.

This clonotype was found many times. The chain joins TRBV5-1 to TRBJ1-3; D not certain. V dropped 0 bases and J dropped 0 bases, with 7 bases sitting between them. In germline, CDR1 is SGHRS, CDR2 YFSETQ. The CDR3 is 15 amino acids. CDR3 in amino acids: CASSLGSTSGNTIYF. The CDR3 DNA follows: TGCGCCAGCAGCTTGGGCAGTACCTCTGGAAACACCATATATTTT. The variable domain in full, with the rest retrieved from reference TRBV5-1 and TRBJ1-3, is KAGVTQTPRYLIKTRGQQVTLSCSPISGHRSVSWYQQTPGQGLQFLFEYFSETQRNKGNFPGRFSGRQFSNSRSEMNVSTLELGDSALYLCASSLGSTSGNTIYFGEGSWLTVV.

This clonotype was seen repeatedly, ten times or more. J is TRBJ2-1 and V is TRBV12-3 or TRBV12-4; the D is unclear. Trimming stripped 3 bases from V and 5 bases from J, with 11 bases between. CDR3 length equals 14 residues. In DNA, the CDR3 is TGTGCCAGCAGTTTGAAGGGTCGTGACAATGAGCAGTTCTTC. It yields the protein CASSLKGRDNEQFF.

This clonotype was found many times. The gene calls are TRBV20-1 and TRBJ1-5; D remains unclear. Trimming stripped 6 bases from V and 4 bases from J, with 13 bases between. The CDR3 has 13 amino acids. Germline loops: CDR1 DFQATT, CDR2 SNEGSKA (reference sequence). The CDR3 region is CSALGRGNQPQHF. The CDR3 nucleotides read TGCAGTGCCCTAGGACGGGGAAATCAGCCCCAGCATTTT.

V is TRBV11-1 and J is TRBJ2-3, with D hard to call. The V and J ends lost 4 bases and 2 bases respectively, with 22 bases between them. Germline V gene lookup returns CDR1 SGHAT and CDR2 FQDESV (reference sequence). This CDR3 is 18 amino acids long. CDR3 coding DNA: TGTGCCAGCAGCTCCCCCGTAGGACGCCGCCGAGACACAGATACGCAGTATTTT. Protein sequence: CASSSPVGRRRDTDTQYF.

This clonotype has a count of ten or more. V usage is TRBV10-3 and J usage is TRBJ2-1; D possibly uses TRBD1 or TRBD2 (5 bases each). Germline V CDR1 and CDR2: ENHRY, SYGVKD. The ends were cut back, 6 bases at V and 7 bases at J, with 16 bases in the middle. There are 14 residues in the CDR3. This CDR3 reads CAISAGTPANEQFF. CDR3 nucleotide sequence: TGTGCCATCAGCGCCGGGACCCCCGCGAATGAGCAGTTCTTC.

In its sample, this clonotype was seen many times. The chain carries TRBV5-1 and TRBJ2-3; maybe TRBD2 (6 bases). Trimming pared 2 bases from V and 4 bases from J, leaving 8 bases between. Germline loops: CDR1 SGHRS, CDR2 YFSETQ. This CDR3 has 13 residues. CDR3 residues: CASSFGTPDTQYF. The CDR3 DNA reads as TGCGCCAGCAGCTTCGGGACTCCAGATACGCAGTATTTT. The whole variable domain, remainder taken from reference TRBV5-1 and TRBJ2-3, is KAGVTQTPRYLIKTRGQQVTLSCSPISGHRSVSWYQQTPGQGLQFLFEYFSETQRNKGNFPGRFSGRQFSNSRSEMNVSTLELGDSALYLCASSFGTPDTQYFGPGTRLTVL.

This clonotype was seen many times. The CDR3 region is CASSLGGNLGNQPQHF. The CDR3 region has the DNA TGTGCCAGCAGTTTAGGGGGAAATCTTGGCAATCAGCCCCAGCATTTT. J is TRBJ1-5 and V is TRBV28; possibly TRBD1 for D (5 bases). The CDR3 covers 16 residues. V was cut by 2 bases and J by 2 bases, with 13 bases left in between. Germline-derived CDR1 and CDR2 are MDHEN and SYDVKM.